This T cell receptor beta chain comes out of a study of beta chain features in type 1 diabetes. The isolated RNA, all of it, was reverse transcribed, so expressed TCRB transcripts were what got sequenced. Assay used: immunoSEQ multiplex PCR; TCRdb lists only in-frame clones, some missing. Found here are 350,000 to 400,000 clones, over 12% of them singletons; the top ten hold approximately 0.019%. On this clone: Antigen specificity is unknown.

The V gene end was trimmed by 5 bases and the J gene end by 5 bases; junction bases not matched to a gene: 7. The CDR3 contains 15 residues. Germline V gene sequence: CDR1 MNHNS, CDR2 SASEGT. Study-wide results and caveats: More deletions and fewer insertions at VDJ junctions were seen in type 1 diabetes patients.

CD45RO/CCR7/CD25/CD127/CD95/CD27 staining was used to isolate CD4+ naive, central memory, regulatory and stem cell-like memory cells by sorting. V is TRBV6-1 and J is TRBJ2-5; 11 bases are a match to TRBD1. The sample taken for sequencing was naive CD4+ T cells from blood. This receptor was taken from a woman under 30 in good health. The CDR3, as DNA: TGTGCCAGCAGTCTTCGGACAGGGGGCTTGGAGACCCAGTACTTC. Translated: CASSLRTGGLETQYF.